The following is a TCR beta chain sequence with its context. Its antigen is unidentified. The assay was immunoSEQ multiplex PCR, and TCRdb's table has in-frame clones only and misses some. Here the sample spans more than 140,000 clones, 85% to 90% being singletons. The data originate from a study of cytomegalovirus exposure and HLA in healthy donors. Study in general: A later analysis reported the 120 or so validation repertoires used the same platform as the 500 to 800 first-cohort repertoires.

Germline V gene lookup returns CDR1 MNHEY and CDR2 SMNVEV (reference sequence). V dropped 7 bases and J dropped 6; count of bases not matched to a gene: 11. CDR3 length: 16 residues. The donors formed part of the roughly 120-subject validation cohort, distinct from the roughly 700-subject first cohort. Whole-study findings and limits: The classifier was said to identify cytomegalovirus status with high specificity and sensitivity.

V and J are TRBV27 and TRBJ2-2; 10 positions match TRBD1. The TCR comes from a woman under 30 in good health and CMV-seropositive. The sample consisted of PBMCs. The CDR3 coding sequence is TGTGCCAGCAAAAGGGACAGGGGTGTATTAGCCGGGGAGCTGTTTTTT. It translates to CASKRDRGVLAGELFF.